This T cell receptor beta chain appears in the sequencing data of a study of cytomegalovirus exposure and HLA in healthy donors. Study context: Within an early data release were about 85 million unique TCRs drawn from HLA-typed donors. Study results and caveats: The authors later found most CMV-associated TCR beta chains appeared HLA-restricted. A later analysis reported that several of the most significant clusters appeared to be linked to common viral pathogens, among them Epstein-Barr virus. Overall, roughly 150 TCR beta chains were annotated as cytomegalovirus-associated.

PCR used 60 Vbeta primers and 13 Jbeta primers. TCRdb's table, derived via immunoSEQ multiplex PCR, lists solely in-frame clones and lacks some. The sample holds 55,000 to 65,000 clones, about four fifths seen once. As to this clone: Its antigen is unknown.

The CDR3 runs to 14 residues. The germline V gene has CDR1 MDHEN and CDR2 SYDVKM. Losses at the gene ends were 7 bases for V and 0 bases for J; bases not matched to a gene: 5. The V gene is TRBV28, the J gene TRBJ2-7, with 8 nucleotides matching TRBD2. The sample was PBMCs. This sequence originates from a woman in her 40s in good health and CMV-seronegative. The CDR3 DNA is TGTGCCAGCAACCGACTAGCGAACTCCTACGAGCAGTACTTC. Protein sequence: CASNRLANSYEQYF.